The rows below give T cell receptor beta chains drawn from one sample of a study of STAT3 mutations in large granular lymphocyte leukemia. Using immunoSEQ multiplex PCR, the repertoire was profiled, and TCRdb retains in-frame clones only, with some absent. The sample holds around 15,000 clones, nearly 95% seen once. Sequencing was carried out using peripheral blood mononuclear cells. The receptor source for this set is a woman aged 45-65 years with T-cell large granular lymphocyte leukemia. Some clones in this sample may be carry-over from other donors' samples. Both conserved end residues are part of each CDR3. The D gene is left open where the match is weak. Clone size is given for some rows only: seen once, a few or many times, or a class if the clone is expanded.

v_call: TRBV19; clone_size: .; d_call: .; j_call: TRBJ2-1; cdr3_aa: CASSNSPSYNEQFF; cdr3_nt: TGTGCCAGTAGTAATTCCCCCTCCTACAATGAGCAGTTCTTC
v_call: TRBV5-6; clone_size: .; d_call: .; j_call: TRBJ2-2; cdr3_aa: CASSQGWGGELFF; cdr3_nt: TGTGCCAGCAGCCAAGGTTGGGGCGGGGAGCTGTTTTTT
v_call: TRBV27; clone_size: few; d_call: .; j_call: TRBJ1-5; cdr3_aa: CASSLMGLNHQPQHF; cdr3_nt: TGTGCCAGCAGTTTAATGGGGTTAAACCATCAGCCCCAGCATTTT
v_call: TRBV7-2; clone_size: .; d_call: .; j_call: TRBJ2-1; cdr3_aa: CASSSAGLSYNEQFF; cdr3_nt: TGTGCCAGCAGCTCGGCGGGATTGTCTTACAATGAGCAGTTCTTC
v_call: TRBV7-9; clone_size: .; d_call: TRBD2; j_call: TRBJ2-3; cdr3_aa: CASSANGGRAGDTQYF; cdr3_nt: TGTGCCAGCAGCGCAAACGGCGGGAGGGCCGGAGATACGCAGTATTTT
v_call: TRBV11-2; clone_size: .; d_call: .; j_call: TRBJ1-2; cdr3_aa: CASSLDSRGANYGYTF; cdr3_nt: TGTGCCAGCAGCTTAGATTCACGGGGGGCGAACTATGGCTACACCTTC
v_call: TRBV12-5; clone_size: .; d_call: TRBD1; j_call: TRBJ1-5; cdr3_aa: CASGLGQTGGQPQHF; cdr3_nt: TGTGCTAGTGGTTTGGGCCAGACAGGGGGTCAGCCCCAGCATTTT
v_call: TRBV5-4; clone_size: .; d_call: TRBD1; j_call: TRBJ2-5; cdr3_aa: CASKRDRGQETQYF; cdr3_nt: TGTGCCAGCAAAAGGGACAGGGGGCAGGAGACCCAGTACTTC
v_call: TRBV18; clone_size: .; d_call: .; j_call: TRBJ1-2; cdr3_aa: CASSTDGFYGYTF; cdr3_nt: TGTGCCAGCTCAACGGACGGGTTCTATGGCTACACCTTC
v_call: TRBV7-2; clone_size: .; d_call: .; j_call: TRBJ1-5; cdr3_aa: CASSLVPGTSNQPQHF; cdr3_nt: TGTGCCAGCAGCTTAGTACCAGGGACTAGTAATCAGCCCCAGCATTTT
v_call: TRBV7-9; clone_size: .; d_call: TRBD2; j_call: TRBJ2-4; cdr3_aa: CASSRGEGNIQYF; cdr3_nt: TGTGCCAGCAGTCGAGGGGAGGGGAACATTCAGTACTTC
v_call: TRBV18; clone_size: .; d_call: .; j_call: TRBJ2-5; cdr3_aa: CASSPRSREETQYF; cdr3_nt: TGTGCCAGCTCACCCCGGTCCAGGGAAGAGACCCAGTACTTC
v_call: TRBV6-5; clone_size: .; d_call: .; j_call: TRBJ1-2; cdr3_aa: CASSYSDTYYGYTF; cdr3_nt: TGTGCCAGCAGTTACTCCGACACCTACTATGGCTACACCTTC
v_call: TRBV7-8; clone_size: .; d_call: .; j_call: TRBJ2-7; cdr3_aa: CASSPRGGGFEQYF; cdr3_nt: TGTGCCAGCAGCCCTCGCGGAGGGGGGTTCGAGCAGTACTTC
v_call: TRBV6-5; clone_size: .; d_call: TRBD1; j_call: TRBJ1-2; cdr3_aa: CASRRQGQENGYTF; cdr3_nt: TGTGCCAGCAGGCGACAGGGACAGGAGAATGGCTACACCTTC
v_call: TRBV7-9; clone_size: .; d_call: .; j_call: TRBJ1-2; cdr3_aa: CASSPDSLISYTF; cdr3_nt: TGTGCCAGCAGCCCGGACAGCCTCATAAGCTACACCTTC
v_call: TRBV7-9; clone_size: .; d_call: .; j_call: TRBJ1-5; cdr3_aa: CASSLAPGVSNQPQHF; cdr3_nt: TGTGCCAGCAGCTTAGCCCCGGGAGTTAGCAATCAGCCCCAGCATTTT
v_call: TRBV7-2; clone_size: few; d_call: .; j_call: TRBJ2-7; cdr3_aa: CASSFGEYQYF; cdr3_nt: TGTGCCAGCAGCTTTGGGGAGTACCAGTACTTC
v_call: TRBV5-1; clone_size: .; d_call: TRBD1; j_call: TRBJ2-7; cdr3_aa: CASSLELGTGIDYEQYF; cdr3_nt: TGCGCCAGCAGCTTGGAGTTAGGGACAGGGATCGACTACGAGCAGTACTTC
v_call: TRBV5-1; clone_size: .; d_call: .; j_call: TRBJ2-2; cdr3_aa: CASSSGQRNTGELFF; cdr3_nt: TGCGCCAGCAGCTCTGGACAGCGAAACACCGGGGAGCTGTTTTTT
v_call: TRBV6-6; clone_size: .; d_call: TRBD1; j_call: TRBJ2-1; cdr3_aa: CASRDFTGQQYNEQFF; cdr3_nt: TGTGCCAGCAGGGACTTCACGGGACAGCAATACAATGAGCAGTTCTTC
v_call: TRBV2; clone_size: .; d_call: .; j_call: TRBJ1-5; cdr3_aa: CASSPEGEEYQPQHF; cdr3_nt: TGTGCCAGCAGCCCCGAAGGGGAAGAGTATCAGCCCCAGCATTTT
v_call: TRBV14; clone_size: .; d_call: .; j_call: TRBJ1-1; cdr3_aa: CASKSIRGTEAFF; cdr3_nt: TGTGCCAGCAAGTCAATCAGAGGTACTGAAGCTTTCTTT
v_call: TRBV9; clone_size: few; d_call: TRBD1; j_call: TRBJ2-3; cdr3_aa: CASSSEGQGYDTQYF; cdr3_nt: TGTGCCAGCAGCTCAGAGGGACAGGGCTATGATACGCAGTATTTT
v_call: TRBV7-2; clone_size: .; d_call: .; j_call: TRBJ2-3; cdr3_aa: CASSLGRNTDTQYF; cdr3_nt: TGTGCCAGCAGCTTAGGCAGGAACACAGATACGCAGTATTTT